This T cell receptor beta chain was captured in a study of Graves' ophthalmopathy and Graves' hyperthyroidism. Amplified TCR beta CDR3 regions were obtained using RNA transcripts as template. HTBI primers served in a first-round RT-PCR, which a second-round multiplex PCR followed. Via MiXCR, TCRdb re-called the multiplex PCR reads, giving one row per CDR3 protein. The data show approximately 1.2 million distinct CDR3 sequences, about 40% seen once. Whole-study results and caveats: The model reached approximately 70% sensitivity and around 72% specificity for predicting ophthalmopathy progression. Most expanded clonotypes in thyroid above 0.001 frequency also showed up in blood. A model built from 13 signatures distinguished ophthalmopathy from stable hyperthyroidism with about 86% sensitivity and around 78% specificity.

The evidence that diagnosis relied on was clinical symptoms, serum thyroxine, TRAb, thyroid ultrasound and orbital computed tomography. This clonotype has only a few counts. What it recognizes is unknown. The CDR3 is 12 amino acids. Germline V lookup: CDR1 LNHDA, CDR2 SQIVND (reference sequence). The V end was cut by 6 bases, the J end by 5 bases, with 11 bases between. The chain carries TRBV19 and TRBJ2-7, with D unresolved. The source is an adult man with Graves' hyperthyroidism. The sequenced material came from peripheral blood or thyroid tissue (not recorded which). The CDR3 DNA is TGTGCCAGTAGCTCCGCGCGGAACGAGCAGTACTTC. It translates to CASSSARNEQYF.